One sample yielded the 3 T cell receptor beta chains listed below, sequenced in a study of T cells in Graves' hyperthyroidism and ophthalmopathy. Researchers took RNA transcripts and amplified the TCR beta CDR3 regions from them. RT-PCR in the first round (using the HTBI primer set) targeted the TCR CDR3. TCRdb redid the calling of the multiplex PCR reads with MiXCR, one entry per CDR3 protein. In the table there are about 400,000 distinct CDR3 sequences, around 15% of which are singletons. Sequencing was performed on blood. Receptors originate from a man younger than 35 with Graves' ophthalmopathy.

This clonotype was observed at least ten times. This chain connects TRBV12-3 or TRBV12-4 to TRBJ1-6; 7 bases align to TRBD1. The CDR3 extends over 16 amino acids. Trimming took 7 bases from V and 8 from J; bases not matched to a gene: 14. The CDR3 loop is CASTTVTGTVDSPLHF. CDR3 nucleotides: TGTGCCAGCACTACTGTGACCGGGACAGTCGATTCACCCCTCCACTTT.

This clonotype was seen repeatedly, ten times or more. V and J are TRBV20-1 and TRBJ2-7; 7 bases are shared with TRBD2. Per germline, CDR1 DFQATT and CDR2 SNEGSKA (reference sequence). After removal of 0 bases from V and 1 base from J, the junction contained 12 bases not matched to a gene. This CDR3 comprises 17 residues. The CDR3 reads CSARDRTWASGSYEQYF. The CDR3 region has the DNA TGCAGTGCTAGAGATCGTACCTGGGCTAGCGGATCCTACGAGCAGTACTTC.

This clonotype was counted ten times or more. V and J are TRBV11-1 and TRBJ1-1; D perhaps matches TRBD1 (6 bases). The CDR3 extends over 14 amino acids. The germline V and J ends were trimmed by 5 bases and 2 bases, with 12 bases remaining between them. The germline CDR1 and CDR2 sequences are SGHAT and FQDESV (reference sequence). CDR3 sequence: CASSPQDSNTEAFF. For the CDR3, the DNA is TGTGCCAGCAGCCCGCAGGACAGTAACACTGAAGCTTTCTTT.